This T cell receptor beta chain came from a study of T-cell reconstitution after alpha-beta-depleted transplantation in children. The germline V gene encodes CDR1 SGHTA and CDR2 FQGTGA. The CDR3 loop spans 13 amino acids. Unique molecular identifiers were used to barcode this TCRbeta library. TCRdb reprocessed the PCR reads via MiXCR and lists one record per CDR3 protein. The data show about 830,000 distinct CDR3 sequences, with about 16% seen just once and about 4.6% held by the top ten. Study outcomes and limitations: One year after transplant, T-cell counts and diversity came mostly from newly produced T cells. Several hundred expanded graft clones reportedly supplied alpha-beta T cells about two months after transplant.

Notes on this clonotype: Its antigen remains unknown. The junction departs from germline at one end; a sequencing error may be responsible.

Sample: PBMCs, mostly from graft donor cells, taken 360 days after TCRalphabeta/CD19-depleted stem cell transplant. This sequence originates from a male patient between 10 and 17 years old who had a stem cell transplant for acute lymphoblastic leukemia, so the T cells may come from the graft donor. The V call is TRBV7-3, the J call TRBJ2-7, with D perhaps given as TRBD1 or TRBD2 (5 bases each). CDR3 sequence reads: CASSLMVGDVPIF. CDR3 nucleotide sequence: TGTGCCAGCAGCTTAATGGTAGGGGACGTTCCTATCTTC.